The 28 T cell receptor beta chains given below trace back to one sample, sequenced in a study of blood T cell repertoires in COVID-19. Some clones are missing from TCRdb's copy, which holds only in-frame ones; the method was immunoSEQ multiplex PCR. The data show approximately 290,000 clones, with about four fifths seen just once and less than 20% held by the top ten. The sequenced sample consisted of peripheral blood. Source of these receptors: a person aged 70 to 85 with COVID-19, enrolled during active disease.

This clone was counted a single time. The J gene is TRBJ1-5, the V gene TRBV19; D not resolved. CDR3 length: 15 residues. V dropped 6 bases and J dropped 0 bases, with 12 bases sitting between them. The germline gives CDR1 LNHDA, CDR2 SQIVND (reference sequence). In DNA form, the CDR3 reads TGTGCCAGTAGACGGGGATTGTATAGCAATCAGCCCCAGCATTTT. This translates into CASRRGLYSNQPQHF.

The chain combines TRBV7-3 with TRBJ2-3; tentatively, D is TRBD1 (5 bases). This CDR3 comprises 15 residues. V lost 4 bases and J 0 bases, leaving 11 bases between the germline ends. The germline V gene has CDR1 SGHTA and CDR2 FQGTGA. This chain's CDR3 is CASSSQGHSTDTQYF. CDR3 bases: TGTGCCAGCAGCTCCCAAGGACATAGCACAGATACGCAGTATTTT.

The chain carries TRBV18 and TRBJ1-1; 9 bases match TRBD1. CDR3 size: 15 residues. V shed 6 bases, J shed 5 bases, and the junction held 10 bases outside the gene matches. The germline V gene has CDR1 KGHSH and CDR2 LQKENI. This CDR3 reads CASSQGGTGTTEAFF. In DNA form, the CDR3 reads TGTGCCAGCTCCCAGGGGGGGACAGGGACTACTGAAGCTTTCTTT.

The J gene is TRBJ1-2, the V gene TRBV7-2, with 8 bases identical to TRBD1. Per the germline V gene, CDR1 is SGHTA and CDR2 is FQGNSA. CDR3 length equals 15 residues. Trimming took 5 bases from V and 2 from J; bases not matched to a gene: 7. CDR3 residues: CASSPGTGRNYGYTF. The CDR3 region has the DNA TGTGCCAGCAGCCCTGGGACAGGCAGAAACTATGGCTACACCTTC.

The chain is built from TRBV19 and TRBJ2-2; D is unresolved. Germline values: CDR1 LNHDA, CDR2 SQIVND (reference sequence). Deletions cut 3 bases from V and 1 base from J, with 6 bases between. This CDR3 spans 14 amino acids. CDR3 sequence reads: CASSISGNTGELFF. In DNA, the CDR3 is TGTGCCAGTAGTATTTCCGGGAACACCGGGGAGCTGTTTTTT. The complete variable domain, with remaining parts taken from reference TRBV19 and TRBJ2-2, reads DGGITQSPKYLFRKEGQNVTLSCEQNLNHDAMYWYRQDPGQGLRLIYYSQIVNDFQKGDIAEGYSVSREKKESFPLTVTSAQKNPTAFYLCASSISGNTGELFFGEGSRLTVL.

The CDR3: CASSQDSSTIYF. CDR3 in DNA: TGTGCCAGCAGCCAAGATAGCAGCACCATATATTTT. The chain combines TRBV14 with TRBJ1-3; D gene ambiguous. CDR3 size: 12 residues. V was shortened by 0 bases and J by 9 bases, with 6 bases between the two germline ends. Germline values: CDR1 SGHDN, CDR2 FVKESK.

CDR3 sequence (DNA): TGTGCCAGCAGGGCTAGCGGGGACTCGAGGACCCAGTACTTC. It encodes CASRASGDSRTQYF. The chain employs TRBV6-5 and TRBJ2-5; TRBD2 agrees at 9 bases. Germline V gene sequence: CDR1 MNHEY, CDR2 SVGAGI. J lost 7 bases, V lost 6 bases, and 9 bases had no gene match. This CDR3 spans 14 amino acids.

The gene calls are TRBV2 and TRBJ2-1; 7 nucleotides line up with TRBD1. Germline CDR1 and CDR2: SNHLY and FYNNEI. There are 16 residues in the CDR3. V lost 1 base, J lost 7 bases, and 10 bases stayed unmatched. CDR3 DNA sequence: TGTGCCAGCAGTGAAGGCCTGGGACAGTCAAAGAATGAGCAGTTCTTC. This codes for CASSEGLGQSKNEQFF.

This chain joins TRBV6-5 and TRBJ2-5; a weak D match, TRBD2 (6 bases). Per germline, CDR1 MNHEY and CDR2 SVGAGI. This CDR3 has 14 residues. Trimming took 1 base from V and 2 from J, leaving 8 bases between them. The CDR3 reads CASSYLAEQETQYF. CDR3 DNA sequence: TGTGCCAGCAGTTACTTAGCGGAACAAGAGACCCAGTACTTC.

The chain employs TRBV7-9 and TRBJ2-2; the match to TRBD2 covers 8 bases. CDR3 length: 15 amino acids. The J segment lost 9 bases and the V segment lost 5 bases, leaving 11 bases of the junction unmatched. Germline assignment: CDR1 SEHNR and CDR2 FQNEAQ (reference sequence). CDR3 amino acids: CASSTPGPSGRELFF. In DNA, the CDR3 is TGTGCCAGCAGCACCCCGGGACCTAGCGGGCGGGAGCTGTTTTTT.

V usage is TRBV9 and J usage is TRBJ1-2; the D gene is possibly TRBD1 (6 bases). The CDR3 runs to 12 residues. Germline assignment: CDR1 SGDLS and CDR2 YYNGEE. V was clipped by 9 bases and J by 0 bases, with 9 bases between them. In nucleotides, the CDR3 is TGTGCCAACAGGGAGTCTAACTATGGCTACACCTTC. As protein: CANRESNYGYTF.

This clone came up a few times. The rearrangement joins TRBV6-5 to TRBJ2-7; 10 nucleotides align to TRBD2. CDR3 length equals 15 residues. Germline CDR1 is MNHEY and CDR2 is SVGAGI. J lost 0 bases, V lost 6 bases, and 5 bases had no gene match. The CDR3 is CASSLLAGASYEQYF. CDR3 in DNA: TGTGCCAGCAGCCTTCTAGCGGGAGCCTCCTACGAGCAGTACTTC.

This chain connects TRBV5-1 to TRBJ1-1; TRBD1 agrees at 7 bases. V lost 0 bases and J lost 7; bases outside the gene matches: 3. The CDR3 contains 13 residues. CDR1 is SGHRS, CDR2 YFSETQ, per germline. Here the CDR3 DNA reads TGCGCCAGCAGCTTGGGACGGGACAGTGAAGCTTTCTTT. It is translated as CASSLGRDSEAFF.

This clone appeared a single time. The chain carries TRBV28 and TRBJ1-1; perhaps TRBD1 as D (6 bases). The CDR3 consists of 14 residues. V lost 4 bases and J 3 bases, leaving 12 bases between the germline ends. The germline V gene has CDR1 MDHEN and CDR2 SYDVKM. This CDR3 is CASSSQGRYTEAFF. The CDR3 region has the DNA TGTGCCAGCAGTTCACAGGGCCGGTACACTGAAGCTTTCTTT.

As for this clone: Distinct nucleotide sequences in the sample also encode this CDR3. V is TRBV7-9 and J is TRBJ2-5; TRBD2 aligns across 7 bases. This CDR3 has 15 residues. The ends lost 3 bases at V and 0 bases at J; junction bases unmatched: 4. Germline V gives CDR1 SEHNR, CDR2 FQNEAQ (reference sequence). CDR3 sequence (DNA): TGTGCCAGCAGCTTCCGGCGGGGGAACCAAGAGACCCAGTACTTC. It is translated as CASSFRRGNQETQYF.

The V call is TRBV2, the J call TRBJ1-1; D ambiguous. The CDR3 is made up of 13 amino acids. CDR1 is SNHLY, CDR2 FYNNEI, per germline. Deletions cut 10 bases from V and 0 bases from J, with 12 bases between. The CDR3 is CATAAQMNTEAFF. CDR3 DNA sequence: TGTGCCACCGCCGCCCAGATGAACACTGAAGCTTTCTTT.

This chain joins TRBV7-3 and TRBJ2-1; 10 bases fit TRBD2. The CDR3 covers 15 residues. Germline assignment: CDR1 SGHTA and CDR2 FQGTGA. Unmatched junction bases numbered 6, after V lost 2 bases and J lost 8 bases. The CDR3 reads CASSLALAGAHEQFF. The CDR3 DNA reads TGTGCCAGCAGCTTAGCTCTAGCGGGAGCTCATGAGCAGTTCTTC. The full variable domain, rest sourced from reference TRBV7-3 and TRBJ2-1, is GAGVSQTPSNKVTEKGKYVELRCDPISGHTALYWYRQSLGQGPEFLIYFQGTGAADDSGLPNDRFFAVRPEGSVSTLKIQRTERGDSAVYLCASSLALAGAHEQFFGPGTRLTVL.

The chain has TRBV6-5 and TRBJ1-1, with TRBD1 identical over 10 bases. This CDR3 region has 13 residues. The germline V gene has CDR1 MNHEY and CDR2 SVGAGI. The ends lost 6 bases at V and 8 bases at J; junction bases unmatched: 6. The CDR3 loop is CASSGQGVPEAFF. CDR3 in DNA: TGTGCCAGCAGCGGACAGGGGGTACCAGAAGCTTTCTTT.

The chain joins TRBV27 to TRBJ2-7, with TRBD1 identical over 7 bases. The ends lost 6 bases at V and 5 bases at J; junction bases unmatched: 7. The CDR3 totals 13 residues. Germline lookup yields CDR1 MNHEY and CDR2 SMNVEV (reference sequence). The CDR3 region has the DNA TGTGCCAGCAGCAACAGGGGAGTCGACGAGCAGTACTTC. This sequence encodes CASSNRGVDEQYF.

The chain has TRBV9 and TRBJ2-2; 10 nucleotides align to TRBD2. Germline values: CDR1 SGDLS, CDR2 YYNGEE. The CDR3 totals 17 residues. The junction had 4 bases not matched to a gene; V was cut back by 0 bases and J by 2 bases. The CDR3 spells CASSVGASGGNTGELFF. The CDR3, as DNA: TGTGCCAGCAGCGTAGGGGCTAGCGGGGGCAACACCGGGGAGCTGTTTTTT. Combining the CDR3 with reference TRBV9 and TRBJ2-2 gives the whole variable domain DSGVTQTPKHLITATGQRVTLRCSPRSGDLSVYWYQQSLDQGLQFLIQYYNGEERAKGNILERFSAQQFPDLHSELNLSSLELGDSALYFCASSVGASGGNTGELFFGEGSRLTVL.

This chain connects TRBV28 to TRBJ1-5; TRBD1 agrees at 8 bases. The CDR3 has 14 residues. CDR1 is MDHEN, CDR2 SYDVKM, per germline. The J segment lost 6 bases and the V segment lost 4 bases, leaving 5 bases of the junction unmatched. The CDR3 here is CASSYRGGPQPQHF. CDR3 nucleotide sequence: TGTGCCAGCAGTTACAGGGGGGGGCCTCAGCCCCAGCATTTT. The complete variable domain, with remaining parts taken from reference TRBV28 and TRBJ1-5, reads DVKVTQSSRYLVKRTGEKVFLECVQDMDHENMFWYRQDPGLGLRLIYFSYDVKMKEKGDIPEGYSVSREKKERFSLILESASTNQTSMYLCASSYRGGPQPQHFGDGTRLSIL.

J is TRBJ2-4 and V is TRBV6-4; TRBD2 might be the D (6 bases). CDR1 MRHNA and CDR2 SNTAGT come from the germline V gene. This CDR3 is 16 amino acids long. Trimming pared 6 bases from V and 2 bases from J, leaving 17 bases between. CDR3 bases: TGTGCCAGCAGCGGGGCCCGACTAGATTCCAAAAACATTCAGTACTTC. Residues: CASSGARLDSKNIQYF.

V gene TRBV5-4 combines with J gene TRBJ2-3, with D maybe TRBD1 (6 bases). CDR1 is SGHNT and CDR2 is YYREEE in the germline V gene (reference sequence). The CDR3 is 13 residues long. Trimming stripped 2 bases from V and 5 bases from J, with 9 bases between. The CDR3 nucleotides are TGTGCCAGCAGCTTTCAGGGGATAGATACGCAGTATTTT. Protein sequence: CASSFQGIDTQYF.

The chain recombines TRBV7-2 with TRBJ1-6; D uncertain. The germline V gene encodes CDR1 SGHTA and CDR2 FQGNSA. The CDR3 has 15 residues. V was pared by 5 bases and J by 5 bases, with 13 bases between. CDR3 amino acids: CASSRGLGNNSPLHF. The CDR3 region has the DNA TGTGCCAGCAGCCGTGGACTGGGTAATAATTCACCCCTCCACTTT.

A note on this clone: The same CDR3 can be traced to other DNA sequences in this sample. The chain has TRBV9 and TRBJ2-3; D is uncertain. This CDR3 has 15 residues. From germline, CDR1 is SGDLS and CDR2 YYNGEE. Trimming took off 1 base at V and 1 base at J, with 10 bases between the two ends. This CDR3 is CASSVIPTGTDTQYF. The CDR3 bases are TGTGCCAGCAGCGTAATCCCGACTGGCACAGATACGCAGTATTTT. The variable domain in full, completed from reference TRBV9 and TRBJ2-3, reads DSGVTQTPKHLITATGQRVTLRCSPRSGDLSVYWYQQSLDQGLQFLIQYYNGEERAKGNILERFSAQQFPDLHSELNLSSLELGDSALYFCASSVIPTGTDTQYFGPGTRLTVL.

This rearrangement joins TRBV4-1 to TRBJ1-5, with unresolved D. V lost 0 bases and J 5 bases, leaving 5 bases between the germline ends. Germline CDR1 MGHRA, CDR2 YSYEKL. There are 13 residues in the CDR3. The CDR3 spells CASSQDLYQPQHF. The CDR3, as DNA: TGCGCCAGCAGCCAAGACCTCTATCAGCCCCAGCATTTT.

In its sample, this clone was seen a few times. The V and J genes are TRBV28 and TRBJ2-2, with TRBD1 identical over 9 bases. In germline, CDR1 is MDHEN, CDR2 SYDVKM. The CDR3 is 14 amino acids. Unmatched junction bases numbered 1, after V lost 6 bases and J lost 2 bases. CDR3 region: CASRGQGNTGELFF. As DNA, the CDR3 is TGTGCCAGCAGGGGACAGGGAAACACCGGGGAGCTGTTTTTT.

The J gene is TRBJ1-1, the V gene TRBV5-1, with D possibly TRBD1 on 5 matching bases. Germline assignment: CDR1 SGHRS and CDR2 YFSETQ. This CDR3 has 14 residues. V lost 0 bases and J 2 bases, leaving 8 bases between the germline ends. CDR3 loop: CASSLVGANTEAFF. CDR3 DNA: TGCGCCAGCAGCTTGGTTGGGGCCAACACTGAAGCTTTCTTT.